The clone carrying this T cell receptor beta chain occurred a few times. Its cognate antigen is unknown. The germline gives CDR1 SQVTM, CDR2 ANQGSEA. This CDR3 has 11 amino acids. V shed 0 bases, J shed 14 bases, and the junction held 1 base outside the gene matches. Primers used in a second PCR of roughly 7 to 11 cycles were a sample-barcoded 5' primer and a J-beta primer mix. Samples each returned at least 3 million CDR3-containing paired-end reads. MiXCR, run by TCRdb on the 5' RACE reads, gives a single entry per CDR3 protein. The repertoire includes 1.2 million to 1.5 million distinct CDR3 sequences, almost 60% of them detected once, and 6.7% sits in the top ten. This entry belongs to a study of blood T cells in healthy people across ages. Study-wide results and caveats: Across the age range, TCR beta diversity per million T cells fell in a roughly linear way. Comparison with aged donors showed that long-lived donors had more naive CD4+ cells and higher diversity. PBMCs were not sorted, which prevented a conclusive comparison of naive versus antigen-experienced cells.

This chain links TRBV29-1 with TRBJ2-1; 10 nucleotides agree with TRBD1. Input material: blood. This receptor was identified in a man between 18 and 29 years old in good health. The CDR3 spells CSVEDGTGEFF. The CDR3 DNA reads as TGCAGCGTTGAAGACGGGACAGGGGAGTTCTTC.